The clone carrying this T cell receptor (beta chain) appeared once. Antigen: not known. This sample is drawn from a study of cytomegalovirus exposure and HLA in healthy donors. About the research overall: The approximately 120 validation repertoires, a later analysis reported, used the same platform as the 666 first-cohort repertoires.

CDR1 and CDR2 (germline): SGHAT, FQNNGV. The ends were cut back, 2 bases at V and 5 bases at J, with 15 bases in the middle. The CDR3 has 15 residues. Measured with immunoSEQ multiplex PCR; TCRdb has only the in-frame clones, and not every one. This sample carries about 120,000 clones, over 65% of them seen once, and the ten largest clones take approximately 2%. Findings and limits, study-wide: High sensitivity and specificity were reportedly achieved when the classifier diagnosed cytomegalovirus status.

Sequenced sample: PBMCs. V is TRBV11-2 and J is TRBJ2-5; D may be TRBD2 (7 bases). The clonotype was recovered from a woman aged 25 to 39 in good health and CMV-seronegative. The CDR3 spells CASSLKGGEFETQYF. The CDR3 DNA reads TGTGCCAGCAGCTTAAAGGGGGGGGAGTTTGAGACCCAGTACTTC.